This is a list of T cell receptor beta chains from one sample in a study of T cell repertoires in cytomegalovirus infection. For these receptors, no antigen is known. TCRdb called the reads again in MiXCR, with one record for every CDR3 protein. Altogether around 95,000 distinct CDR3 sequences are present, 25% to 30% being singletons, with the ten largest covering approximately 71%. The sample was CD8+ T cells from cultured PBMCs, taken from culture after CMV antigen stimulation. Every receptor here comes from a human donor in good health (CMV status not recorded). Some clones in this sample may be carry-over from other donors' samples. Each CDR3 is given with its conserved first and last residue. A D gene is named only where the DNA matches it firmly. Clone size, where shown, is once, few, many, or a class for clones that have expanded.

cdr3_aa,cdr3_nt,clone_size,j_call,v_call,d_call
CATALAAPTDTQYF,TGTGCCACCGCCTTAGCGGCCCCCACAGATACGCAGTATTTT,-,TRBJ2-3,TRBV15,-
CASSLGQGASLGETQYF,TGTGCCAGCAGCTTGGGACAGGGGGCGTCCCTTGGTGAGACCCAGTACTTC,-,TRBJ2-5,TRBV7-9,TRBD1
CASRNRGRGNTIYF,TGTGCCAGCAGAAATAGGGGGCGAGGAAACACCATATATTTT,-,TRBJ1-3,TRBV2,TRBD1
CASSQQRGGSYNEQFF,TGTGCCAGCAGCCAACAACGGGGGGGCTCCTACAATGAGCAGTTCTTC,-,TRBJ2-1,TRBV4-2,TRBD2
CASSLSDTGELFF,TGTGCCAGCAGCTTATCGGACACCGGGGAGCTGTTTTTT,-,TRBJ2-2,TRBV7-3,-
CASRTSDRGLLYEQYF,TGTGCCAGCAGGACCTCCGACAGGGGGCTTCTCTACGAGCAGTACTTC,-,TRBJ2-7,TRBV12-3/TRBV12-4,TRBD1
CASSYGTMGDEQFF,TGTGCCAGCAGTTACGGGACAATGGGGGATGAGCAGTTCTTC,-,TRBJ2-1,TRBV6-1,-
CASSLVGPTYEQYF,TGCGCCAGCAGCTTGGTGGGCCCAACCTACGAGCAGTACTTC,few,TRBJ2-7,TRBV5-1,-
CASRDSLFQETQYF,TGTGCCAGCAGGGACAGTCTCTTCCAAGAGACCCAGTACTTC,many,TRBJ2-5,TRBV28,-
CASSLWGRDAEAFF,TGTGCCAGCAGCTTATGGGGGCGGGACGCTGAAGCTTTCTTT,-,TRBJ1-1,TRBV7-3,-
CASSLGLDQPQHF,TGTGCCAGCAGCTTGGGGTTGGATCAGCCCCAGCATTTT,-,TRBJ1-5,TRBV7-9,-
CASREESSYNEQFF,TGTGCCAGCAGGGAAGAGTCCTCCTACAATGAGCAGTTCTTC,few,TRBJ2-1,TRBV27,-
CASSLQPTNEKLFF,TGTGCCAGCAGTTTGCAGCCAACTAATGAAAAACTGTTTTTT,-,TRBJ1-4,TRBV12-3/TRBV12-4,-
CAVPYRVYSYNEQFF,TGTGCCGTACCTTACAGGGTATACTCCTACAATGAGCAGTTCTTC,-,TRBJ2-1,TRBV6-1,-
CSVLRGTRDYNEQFF,TGCAGCGTACTCCGGGGAACCCGTGACTACAATGAGCAGTTCTTC,-,TRBJ2-1,TRBV29-1,-
CASSLGTGEAYNEQFF,TGTGCCAGCAGCTTAGGGACAGGGGAGGCCTACAATGAGCAGTTCTTC,many,TRBJ2-1,TRBV7-9,TRBD1
CAIWDPGGGYTF,TGTGCCATATGGGACCCAGGCGGTGGCTACACCTTC,-,TRBJ1-2,TRBV15,-
CASSLAGGEAFF,TGTGCCAGCAGCTTAGCGGGGGGCGAAGCTTTCTTT,few,TRBJ1-1,TRBV7-9,-
CASRLVQETQYF,TGTGCCAGCCGACTAGTCCAAGAGACCCAGTACTTC,many,TRBJ2-5,TRBV2,-
CASSPGNPAEQYF,TGTGCCAGCAGCCCCGGGAACCCAGCAGAGCAGTACTTC,-,TRBJ2-7,TRBV7-9,-
CASSLPLTSPGELFF,TGTGCCAGCAGCTTGCCCTTAACTAGTCCCGGGGAGCTGTTTTTT,-,TRBJ2-2,TRBV5-4,-
CASSLGYTDSDTQYF,TGTGCCAGCAGCTTGGGCTATACTGATTCAGATACGCAGTATTTT,many,TRBJ2-3,TRBV5-6,-
CASSLESLEQYF,TGTGCCAGCAGCTTAGAATCGTTAGAGCAGTACTTC,few,TRBJ2-7,TRBV7-6,-
CASSLAGDLYEQYF,TGTGCCAGCAGCCTAGCGGGGGACCTATACGAGCAGTACTTC,few,TRBJ2-7,TRBV7-8,TRBD2
CASSLSDPGGIREQFF,TGTGCCAGCAGTTTATCCGACCCCGGGGGGATCCGGGAGCAGTTCTTC,-,TRBJ2-1,TRBV28,TRBD2
CASSSGQGDQPQHF,TGTGCCAGCAGCTCGGGACAGGGTGATCAGCCCCAGCATTTT,-,TRBJ1-5,TRBV7-9,TRBD1
CASKPGTSGGWETQYF,TGTGCCAGCAAGCCCGGCACTAGCGGGGGGTGGGAGACCCAGTACTTC,many,TRBJ2-5,TRBV6-1,TRBD2
CASSATGWSPISYEQYF,TGTGCCAGCAGTGCAACGGGTTGGTCCCCAATTTCCTACGAGCAGTACTTC,-,TRBJ2-7,TRBV6-1,-
CASSPGLGTLYEQYF,TGTGCCAGCAGCCCCGGGTTAGGGACCCTCTACGAGCAGTACTTC,many,TRBJ2-7,TRBV7-9,-
CASSQTGRGGGTEAFF,TGTGCCAGCAGCCAAACCGGACGAGGGGGCGGGACTGAAGCTTTCTTT,-,TRBJ1-1,TRBV5-6,TRBD1
CASSEVRTSNYGYTF,TGTGCCAGCAGTGAAGTGAGGACGAGTAACTATGGCTACACCTTC,-,TRBJ1-2,TRBV2,-
CASSAGFNYEQYF,TGTGCCAGTAGCGCAGGGTTCAACTACGAGCAGTACTTC,few,TRBJ2-7,TRBV19,-
CASSSTGGSQPQHF,TGTGCCAGCAGTTCTACAGGGGGTAGTCAGCCCCAGCATTTT,many,TRBJ1-5,TRBV27,TRBD1
CSARDRPAGYTF,TGCAGTGCTAGAGATCGACCGGCTGGCTACACCTTC,many,TRBJ1-2,TRBV20-1,-
CASRGQGYDYGYTF,TGTGCCAGCAGAGGACAGGGCTATGACTATGGCTACACCTTC,-,TRBJ1-2,TRBV12-3/TRBV12-4,TRBD1
CASSPPDRSHEQFF,TGTGCCAGCAGCCCCCCGGACAGGTCCCATGAGCAGTTCTTC,-,TRBJ2-1,TRBV11-2,TRBD1
CASSVGGVEPQHF,TGTGCCAGCAGCGTTGGAGGCGTTGAACCCCAGCATTTT,once,TRBJ1-5,TRBV11-2,-
CASRQQRGPKQETQYF,TGTGCCAGCAGACAACAGCGGGGACCCAAACAAGAGACCCAGTACTTC,few,TRBJ2-5,TRBV2,TRBD2
CASSHIRNEQFF,TGTGCCAGCAGCCATATAAGGAATGAGCAGTTCTTC,few,TRBJ2-1,TRBV14,-
CASSENFQGIAKNIQYF,TGTGCCAGCAGTGAAAACTTTCAGGGGATAGCCAAAAACATTCAGTACTTC,few,TRBJ2-4,TRBV2,-
CASSAALSAYGYTF,TGTGCCAGCAGCGCGGCTTTATCGGCCTATGGCTACACCTTC,many,TRBJ1-2,TRBV7-2,-
CASSVAPRDPNYGYTF,TGTGCCAGCAGCGTAGCCCCCCGGGACCCTAACTATGGCTACACCTTC,-,TRBJ1-2,TRBV9,-
CASSETGVDYGYTF,TGTGCCAGCAGCGAAACAGGGGTGGACTATGGCTACACCTTC,-,TRBJ1-2,TRBV7-9,TRBD1
CASSQTGTGFYNEQFF,TGTGCCAGCAGCCAGACCGGGACAGGTTTCTACAATGAGCAGTTCTTC,few,TRBJ2-1,TRBV14,TRBD1
CASSRTTFPNEQFF,TGTGCCAGTAGTAGGACAACTTTTCCCAATGAGCAGTTCTTC,few,TRBJ2-1,TRBV19,-
CASSLVGHTEAFF,TGTGCCAGCAGCTTAGTAGGGCACACTGAAGCTTTCTTT,few,TRBJ1-1,TRBV7-9,-
CSARDLEGGFEKLFF,TGCAGTGCTAGAGATCTTGAAGGGGGCTTTGAAAAACTGTTTTTT,once,TRBJ1-4,TRBV20-1,TRBD1
CASSLPGGGNTGELFF,TGTGCCAGCAGCTTACCGGGCGGGGGAAACACCGGGGAGCTGTTTTTT,-,TRBJ2-2,TRBV7-6,TRBD2
CASSGWKTYNEQFF,TGTGCCAGCAGTGGTTGGAAGACCTACAATGAGCAGTTCTTC,few,TRBJ2-1,TRBV2,-
CASSPDRSGNTIYF,TGTGCCAGCAGTCCAGACAGGTCCGGAAACACCATATATTTT,many,TRBJ1-3,TRBV5-6,-
CASSTGQGVGAFF,TGCGCCAGCAGCACAGGACAGGGAGTAGGAGCTTTCTTT,few,TRBJ1-1,TRBV5-1,TRBD1
CASKPQGRLYEQYF,TGTGCCAGCAAACCCCAGGGACGATTGTACGAGCAGTACTTC,few,TRBJ2-7,TRBV7-8,-